These T cell receptor beta chains were read from a single sample in a study of CD8+ T cells in alopecia areata. The assay was immunoSEQ multiplex PCR, and TCRdb's table has in-frame clones only and misses some. This table has 190,000 or so clones, about three fifths appearing once. Material: CD8+ T cells sorted from blood, obtained at week 24, from a patient treated with tofacitinib. All receptors come from a human donor with alopecia areata. Both conserved end residues are part of each CDR3. D genes are given only for firm matches. Size is stated for part of the rows, as once, few or many counts, or as a class when the clone is expanded.

d_gene: -; v_gene: TRBV2; abundance: once; j_gene: TRBJ2-3; CDR3nt: TGTGCCAAATTACCTCGAGGCACAGATACGCAGTATTTT; CDR3aa: CAKLPRGTDTQYF
d_gene: -; v_gene: TRBV7-8; abundance: -; j_gene: TRBJ1-3; CDR3nt: TGTGCCAGCAGCCCAGGAAACACCATATATTTT; CDR3aa: CASSPGNTIYF
d_gene: -; v_gene: TRBV7-9; abundance: -; j_gene: TRBJ2-7; CDR3nt: TGTGCCAGCAGCCACCCCGCGGGGAACCCCTACGAGCAGTACTTC; CDR3aa: CASSHPAGNPYEQYF
d_gene: -; v_gene: TRBV7-9; abundance: few; j_gene: TRBJ2-7; CDR3nt: TGTGCCAGCAGCCCTCGGGGAAGGGGCTACGAGCAGTACTTC; CDR3aa: CASSPRGRGYEQYF
d_gene: -; v_gene: TRBV2; abundance: -; j_gene: TRBJ1-6; CDR3nt: TGTGCCTCAGGCGGTCTTACCCTCCACTTT; CDR3aa: CASGGLTLHF
d_gene: -; v_gene: TRBV7-9; abundance: -; j_gene: TRBJ2-7; CDR3nt: TGTGCCAGCAGCCCTTACCGGGACACATCCTACGAGCAGTACTTC; CDR3aa: CASSPYRDTSYEQYF
d_gene: TRBD1; v_gene: TRBV4-1; abundance: -; j_gene: TRBJ1-1; CDR3nt: TGCGCCAGCAGCCAAGATTTAGACAGGGGGTTGTCTGAAGCTTTCTTT; CDR3aa: CASSQDLDRGLSEAFF
d_gene: -; v_gene: TRBV9; abundance: few; j_gene: TRBJ1-1; CDR3nt: TGTGCCAGCAGCGTAGCCCCCACAGGCTCAGTAGAGACTGAAGCTTTCTTT; CDR3aa: CASSVAPTGSVETEAFF
d_gene: TRBD1; v_gene: TRBV7-6; abundance: -; j_gene: TRBJ1-1; CDR3nt: TGTGCCAGCAGCTTGTACAGGGGGGACGAAGCTTTCTTT; CDR3aa: CASSLYRGDEAFF
d_gene: -; v_gene: TRBV7-9; abundance: -; j_gene: TRBJ2-1; CDR3nt: TGTGCCAGCAGCTTGGGACCAGTGGGTGAGCAGTTCTTC; CDR3aa: CASSLGPVGEQFF
d_gene: -; v_gene: TRBV6-5; abundance: -; j_gene: TRBJ1-1; CDR3nt: TGTGCCAGCAGTTACTCGTTGGACAGCACAACTGAAGCTTTCTTT; CDR3aa: CASSYSLDSTTEAFF
d_gene: -; v_gene: TRBV30; abundance: -; j_gene: TRBJ1-6; CDR3nt: TGTGCCTGGCGGGACACGGTTTCACCCCTCCACTTT; CDR3aa: CAWRDTVSPLHF
d_gene: -; v_gene: TRBV29-1; abundance: -; j_gene: TRBJ1-2; CDR3nt: TGCAGCGTTTCAGGGCAGGGGAACTATGGCTACACCTTC; CDR3aa: CSVSGQGNYGYTF
d_gene: -; v_gene: TRBV7-9; abundance: -; j_gene: TRBJ2-7; CDR3nt: TGTGCCAGCAGCTCCGGGATGTCGGAGTACTTC; CDR3aa: CASSSGMSEYF
d_gene: -; v_gene: TRBV9; abundance: -; j_gene: TRBJ2-2; CDR3nt: TGTGCCAGCAGCGGCACCGGGGAGCTGTTTTTT; CDR3aa: CASSGTGELFF
d_gene: -; v_gene: TRBV7-9; abundance: -; j_gene: TRBJ1-1; CDR3nt: TGTGCCAGCAGCGTAGGGGGTCCTGAAGCTTTCTTT; CDR3aa: CASSVGGPEAFF
d_gene: -; v_gene: TRBV2; abundance: once; j_gene: TRBJ2-5; CDR3nt: TGTGCCAGCATCCCATTTTCGGGCGGGGTTCTTTTGGAGACCCAGTACTTC; CDR3aa: CASIPFSGGVLLETQYF
d_gene: -; v_gene: TRBV30; abundance: few; j_gene: TRBJ2-3; CDR3nt: TGTGCCTCCCACACCTACTTCACAGATACGCAGTATTTT; CDR3aa: CASHTYFTDTQYF
d_gene: -; v_gene: TRBV6-4; abundance: few; j_gene: TRBJ2-3; CDR3nt: TGTGCCAGCAGTGATGGACCTGAGGATACGCAGTATTTT; CDR3aa: CASSDGPEDTQYF
d_gene: -; v_gene: TRBV9; abundance: -; j_gene: TRBJ1-2; CDR3nt: TGTGCCAGCAGCGTGGCGGGTGGGGGCTACACCTTC; CDR3aa: CASSVAGGGYTF
d_gene: TRBD2; v_gene: TRBV7-2; abundance: -; j_gene: TRBJ2-1; CDR3nt: TGTGCCAGCACCCGTGGACTAGCGGGGCGCGAAAGCTCCTACAATGAGCAGTTCTTC; CDR3aa: CASTRGLAGRESSYNEQFF
d_gene: TRBD1; v_gene: TRBV27; abundance: once; j_gene: TRBJ2-5; CDR3nt: TGTGCCAGCAGCAGGGGGCGCGGAGAGACCCAGTACTTC; CDR3aa: CASSRGRGETQYF